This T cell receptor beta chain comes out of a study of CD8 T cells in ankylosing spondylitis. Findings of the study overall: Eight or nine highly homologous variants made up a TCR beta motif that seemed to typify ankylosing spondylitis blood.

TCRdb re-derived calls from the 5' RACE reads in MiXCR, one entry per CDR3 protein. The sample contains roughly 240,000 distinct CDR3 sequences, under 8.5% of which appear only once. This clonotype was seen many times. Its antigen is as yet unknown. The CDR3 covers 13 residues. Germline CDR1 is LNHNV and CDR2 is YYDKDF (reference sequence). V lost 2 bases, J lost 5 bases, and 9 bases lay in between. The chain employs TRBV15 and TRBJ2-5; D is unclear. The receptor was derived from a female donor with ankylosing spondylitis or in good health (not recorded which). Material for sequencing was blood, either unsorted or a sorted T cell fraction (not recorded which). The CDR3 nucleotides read TGTGCCACCAGCAGAAAACCCGAGGAGACCCAGTACTTC. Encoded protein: CATSRKPEETQYF. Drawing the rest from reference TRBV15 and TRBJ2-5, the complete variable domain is DAMVIQNPRYQVTQFGKPVTLSCSQTLNHNVMYWYQQKSSQAPKLLFHYYDKDFNNEADTPDNFQSRRPNTSFCFLDIRSPGLGDTAMYLCATSRKPEETQYFGPGTRLLVL.